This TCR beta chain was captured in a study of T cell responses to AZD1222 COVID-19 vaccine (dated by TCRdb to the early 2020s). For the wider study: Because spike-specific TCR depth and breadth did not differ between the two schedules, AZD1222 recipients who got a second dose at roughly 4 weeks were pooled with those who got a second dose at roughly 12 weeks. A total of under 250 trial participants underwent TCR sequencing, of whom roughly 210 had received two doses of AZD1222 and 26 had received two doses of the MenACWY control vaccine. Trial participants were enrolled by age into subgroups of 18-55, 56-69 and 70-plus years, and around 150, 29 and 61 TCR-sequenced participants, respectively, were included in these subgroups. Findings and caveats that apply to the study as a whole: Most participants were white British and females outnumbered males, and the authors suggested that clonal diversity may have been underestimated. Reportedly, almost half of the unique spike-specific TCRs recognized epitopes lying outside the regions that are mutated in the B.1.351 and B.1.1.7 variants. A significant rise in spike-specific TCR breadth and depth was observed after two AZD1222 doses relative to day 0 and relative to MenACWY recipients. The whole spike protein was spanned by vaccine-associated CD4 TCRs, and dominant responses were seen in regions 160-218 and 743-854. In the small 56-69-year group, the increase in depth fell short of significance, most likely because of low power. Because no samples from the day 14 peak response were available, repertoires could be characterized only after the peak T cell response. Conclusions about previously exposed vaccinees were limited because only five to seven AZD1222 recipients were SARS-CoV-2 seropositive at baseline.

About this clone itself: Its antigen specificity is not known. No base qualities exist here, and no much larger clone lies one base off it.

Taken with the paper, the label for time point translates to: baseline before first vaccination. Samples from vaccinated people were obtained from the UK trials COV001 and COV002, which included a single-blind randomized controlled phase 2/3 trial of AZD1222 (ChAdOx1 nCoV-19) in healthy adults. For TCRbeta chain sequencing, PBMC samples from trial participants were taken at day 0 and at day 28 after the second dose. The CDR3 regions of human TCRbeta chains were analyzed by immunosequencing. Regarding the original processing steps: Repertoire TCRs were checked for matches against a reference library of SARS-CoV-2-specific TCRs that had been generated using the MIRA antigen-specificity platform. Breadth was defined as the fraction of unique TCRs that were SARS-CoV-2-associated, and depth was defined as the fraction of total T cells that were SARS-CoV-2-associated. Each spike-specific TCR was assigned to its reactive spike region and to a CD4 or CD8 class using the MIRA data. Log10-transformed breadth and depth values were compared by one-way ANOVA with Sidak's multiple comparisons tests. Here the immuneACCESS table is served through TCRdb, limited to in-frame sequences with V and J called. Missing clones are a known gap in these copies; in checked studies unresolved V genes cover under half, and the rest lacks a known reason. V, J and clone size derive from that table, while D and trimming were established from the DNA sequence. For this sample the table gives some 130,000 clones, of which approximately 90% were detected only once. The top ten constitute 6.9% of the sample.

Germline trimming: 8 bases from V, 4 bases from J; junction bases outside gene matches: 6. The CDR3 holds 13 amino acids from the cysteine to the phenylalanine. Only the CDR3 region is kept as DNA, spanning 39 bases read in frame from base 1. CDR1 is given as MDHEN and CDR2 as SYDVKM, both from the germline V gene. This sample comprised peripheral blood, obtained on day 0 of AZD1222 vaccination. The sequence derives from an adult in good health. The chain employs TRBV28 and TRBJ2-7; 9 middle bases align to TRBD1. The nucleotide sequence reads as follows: TGTGCCAGCGGACCGGGACAGGGTTACGAGCAGTACTTC. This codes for CASGPGQGYEQYF.